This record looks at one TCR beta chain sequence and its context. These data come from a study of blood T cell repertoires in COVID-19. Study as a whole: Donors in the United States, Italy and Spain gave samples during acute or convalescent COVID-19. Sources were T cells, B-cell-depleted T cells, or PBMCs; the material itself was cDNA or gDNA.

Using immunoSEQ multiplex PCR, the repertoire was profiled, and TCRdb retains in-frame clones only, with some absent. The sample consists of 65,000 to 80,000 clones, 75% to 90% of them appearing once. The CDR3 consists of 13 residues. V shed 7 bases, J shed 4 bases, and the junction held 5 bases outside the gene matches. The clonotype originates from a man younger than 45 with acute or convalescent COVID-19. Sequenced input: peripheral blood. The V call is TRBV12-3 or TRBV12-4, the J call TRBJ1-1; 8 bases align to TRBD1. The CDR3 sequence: CASTETGATEAFF. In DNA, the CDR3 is TGTGCCAGCACCGAGACAGGGGCCACTGAAGCTTTCTTT.